One TCR beta chain is described in this entry. Antigen: not known. The sample originates from a study of shared clonotypes between healthy human individuals. Findings of the study overall: In the sorted subsets, rarefaction showed sequencing was incomplete despite large depth. The diversity represented, both genetic and in exposure history, was limited by few donors.

In the original processing: As immunoSEQ supplied junction-only sequences (without quality scores), filtering differed. The repertoire was sequenced with immunoSEQ multiplex PCR; TCRdb's copy has only in-frame clones and lacks some. The V and J calls and the clone size are those of that table, but D and trimming were determined from the DNA. Of hundreds of thousands of clones detected, 95% to 98% appear once; the ten largest clones hold about 0.06%. The CDR3 runs to 16 residues. CDR1 is MDHEN and CDR2 is SYDVKM in the germline V gene. V gave up 6 bases and J gave up 6 bases, with 20 bases separating them.

The genes are TRBV28 and TRBJ2-2; D unresolved. This sequence originates from a woman aged 30 to 39 in good health. The sample taken for sequencing was naive CD4+ T cells sorted from blood. Noted subset: CD45RA+ positively selected. The CDR3 reads CASRLSDSAIPGELFF. CDR3 DNA: TGTGCCAGCAGGCTATCAGACTCTGCTATTCCCGGGGAGCTGTTTTTT. The whole variable domain, filled in from reference TRBV28 and TRBJ2-2, reads DVKVTQSSRYLVKRTGEKVFLECVQDMDHENMFWYRQDPGLGLRLIYFSYDVKMKEKGDIPEGYSVSREKKERFSLILESASTNQTSMYLCASRLSDSAIPGELFFGEGSRLTVL.